A single sample gave rise to the 12 T cell receptor beta chains below, sequenced in a study of T cell responses to AZD1222 COVID-19 vaccine. The data were produced by immunoSEQ multiplex PCR, yet TCRdb's version contains in-frame clones alone and is incomplete. The sample yields 90,000 to 130,000 clones, 88% seen once. The specimen was peripheral blood, collected on day 0 of AZD1222 vaccination. These TCRs come from an adult in good health.

Only a few counts were recorded for this clone. This sample also contains other DNA sequences that code for the same CDR3. The rearrangement links TRBV7-9 to TRBJ1-4; 9 bases are shared with TRBD1. The germline CDR1 and CDR2 sequences are SEHNR and FQNEAQ (reference sequence). This CDR3 comprises 14 residues. The V gene end was trimmed by 1 base and the J gene end by 7 bases; junction bases not matched to a gene: 1. The CDR3 loop is CASSLGQGGEKLFF. Written as DNA, the CDR3 is TGTGCCAGCAGCTTAGGACAGGGGGGTGAAAAACTGTTTTTT.

This chain's CDR3 is CASGGASGTKGDRRETQYF. CDR3 nucleotide sequence: TGTGCTAGTGGGGGAGCCAGCGGGACAAAGGGTGATCGCCGAGAGACCCAGTACTTC. The J gene is TRBJ2-5, the V gene TRBV12-5, with a tentative D call TRBD2 (7 bases). CDR1 and CDR2 from the germline V gene are LGHNT and FRNRAP. This CDR3 region has 19 residues. Trimming left V 6 bases short and J 4 bases short, with 30 bases between.

This clone was counted once. This chain joins TRBV4-2 and TRBJ1-5; the D is unclear. The CDR3 is 15 amino acids. The germline V gene encodes CDR1 LGHNA and CDR2 YNFKEQ. Trimming removed 1 base at V and 5 bases at J, with 12 bases between. The CDR3 sequence: CASSQGAGGDQPQHF. In DNA, the CDR3 is TGTGCCAGCAGCCAAGGGGCAGGAGGCGATCAGCCCCAGCATTTT.

The chain links TRBV5-1 to TRBJ1-5, with no clear D. Germline CDR1 SGHRS, CDR2 YFSETQ. V was clipped by 0 bases and J by 5 bases, with 15 bases between them. This CDR3 is 16 amino acids long. This chain's CDR3 is CASSLASPGADQPQHF. In DNA form, the CDR3 reads TGCGCCAGCAGCTTGGCCTCTCCGGGAGCAGATCAGCCCCAGCATTTT.

The gene calls are TRBV7-2 and TRBJ1-1; TRBD1 matches at 7 bases. Germline V gene data show CDR1 as SGHTA and CDR2 as FQGNSA. CDR3 length: 14 residues. The V gene end was trimmed by 1 base and the J gene end by 6 bases; junction bases not matched to a gene: 5. CDR3 coding DNA: TGTGCCAGCAGCTTAGGAGGGGGCAGCCCTGAAGCTTTCTTT. Amino acid sequence: CASSLGGGSPEAFF.

In DNA form, the CDR3 reads TGTGCCAGCAACCATGGACAGACGACCTACGAGCAGTACTTC. Translating it yields CASNHGQTTYEQYF. The chain combines TRBV7-9 with TRBJ2-7, with D possibly matching TRBD1 (6 bases). This CDR3 comprises 14 residues. The V gene lost 7 bases and the J gene lost 2 bases, with 15 bases spanning the gap. Germline values: CDR1 SEHNR, CDR2 FQNEAQ (reference sequence).

The chain employs TRBV10-3 and TRBJ1-1; 8 bases are shared with TRBD1. The trim removed 6 bases at V and 4 bases at J, leaving 4 bases unmatched. The CDR3 extends over 13 amino acids. Germline-derived CDR1 and CDR2 are ENHRY and SYGVKD. CDR3 sequence: CAIRSDRATEAFF. The CDR3 DNA sequence: TGTGCCATCAGATCGGACAGGGCCACTGAAGCTTTCTTT.

CDR3 sequence (DNA): TGTGCTAGTGGTTCAGGGGTTACCGGGGAGCTGTTTTTT. This gives the protein CASGSGVTGELFF. V gene TRBV12-5 combines with J gene TRBJ2-2; D perhaps matches TRBD1 (6 bases). Trimming cost V 4 bases and J 5 bases, with 8 bases left between them. The V gene's germline CDR1 is LGHNT and CDR2 FRNRAP. CDR3 length: 13 amino acids. Complete variable domain (other parts from reference TRBV12-5 and TRBJ2-2): DARVTQTPRHKVTEMGQEVTMRCQPILGHNTVFWYRQTMMQGLELLAYFRNRAPLDDSGMPKDRFSAEMPDATLATLKIQPSEPRDSAVYFCASGSGVTGELFFGEGSRLTVL.

This clone was seen a single time. The chain employs TRBV29-1 and TRBJ1-4; D is undetermined. The CDR3 extends over 11 amino acids. Germline V gives CDR1 SQVTM, CDR2 ANQGSEA. With 7 bases removed from V and 8 bases from J, the gap between germline ends came to 11 bases. Here the CDR3 reads CSANLREKLFF. For the CDR3, the DNA is TGCAGCGCCAACCTTCGCGAAAAACTGTTTTTT.

V and J are TRBV5-1 and TRBJ2-6, with D possibly TRBD2 on 5 matching bases. The germline V gene encodes CDR1 SGHRS and CDR2 YFSETQ. The CDR3 length is 16 residues. Trimming stripped 0 bases from V and 4 bases from J, with 11 bases between. The CDR3 here is CASSLGTLGGANVLTF. CDR3 nucleotide sequence: TGCGCCAGCAGCTTGGGGACTCTAGGAGGGGCCAACGTCCTGACTTTC. Complete variable domain (other parts from reference TRBV5-1 and TRBJ2-6): KAGVTQTPRYLIKTRGQQVTLSCSPISGHRSVSWYQQTPGQGLQFLFEYFSETQRNKGNFPGRFSGRQFSNSRSEMNVSTLELGDSALYLCASSLGTLGGANVLTFGAGSRLTVL.

The J gene is TRBJ1-6, the V gene TRBV30; D may be TRBD1 (5 bases). Per the germline V gene, CDR1 is GTSNPN and CDR2 is SVGIG (reference sequence). The CDR3 contains 14 residues. V was clipped by 0 bases and J by 8 bases, with 11 bases between them. CDR3: CAWSVGREYSPLHF. In DNA form, the CDR3 reads TGTGCCTGGAGTGTAGGCAGGGAATATTCACCCCTCCACTTT. The whole variable domain, filled in from reference TRBV30 and TRBJ1-6, reads SQTIHQWPATLVQPVGSPLSLECTVEGTSNPNLYWYRQAAGRGLQLLFYSVGIGQISSEVPQNLSASRPQDRQFILSSKKLLLSDSGFYLCAWSVGREYSPLHFGNGTRLTVT.

The V and J genes are TRBV29-1 and TRBJ2-1; TRBD2 might be the D (5 bases). This CDR3 is 14 amino acids long. Trimming removed 6 bases at V and 3 bases at J, with 15 bases between. In germline, CDR1 is SQVTM, CDR2 ANQGSEA. CDR3 amino acids: CSVIRSSSYNEQFF. In DNA, the CDR3 is TGCAGCGTCATTCGGTCTAGCAGCTACAATGAGCAGTTCTTC.